This paragraph reports one TCR beta chain. In its sample, this clone was seen once. Its target antigen remains unknown. It has no much larger one-base neighbor in the sample; base qualities were not kept. TCRbeta CDR3 regions were amplified from genomic DNA by means of the immunoSEQ Assay, a bias-controlled multiplex PCR. The original methods were these. The number of nucleated cells in each sample was estimated from the amplification of reference gene primers within the assay. To quantify the absolute abundance of each unique TCRbeta CDR3 rearrangement, sequence reads were collapsed and filtered. For each sample, productive Simpson clonality was calculated as the square root of Simpson's diversity index across productive rearrangements. As stored in TCRdb, this immuneACCESS dataset retains in-frame rearrangements with V and J assigned. A fraction of the clones does not appear; measured against another copy, unresolved V genes explain less than half of the discrepancy, and the remainder lacks a known reason. V, J and clone size reflect that table, while D and trimming were determined from the DNA. The sample table shows about 380,000 clones, and about 89% are seen once. About 1.2% of the sample belongs to the ten largest clones.

The germline V gene supplies CDR1 SGHVS and CDR2 FNYEAQ. Inclusive of the bounding cysteine and phenylalanine, the CDR3 is 14 residues long. The read is trimmed to its CDR3 DNA, 42 bases read in frame from base 1. V is cut back by 5 bases and J by 2 bases, with 6 bases in the junction unmatched. Whole blood was collected in K2EDTA tubes by collaborating institutions according to the institutions' own protocols. For TCRbeta analysis, collaborators shipped samples in one of three forms: frozen whole blood, isolated PBMCs, or DNA extracted from either of those sample types. The data were obtained in a study of blood T cell repertoires in COVID-19 (dated by TCRdb to about 2020). Regarding the complete study: Samples covering the acute and convalescent phases of COVID-19 were provided by collaborators in the United States, Italy and Spain. The prospective study material was composed of cDNA or gDNA derived from T cells, B-cell-depleted T cells, or PBMCs. Subjects who had been exposed to COVID-19, were actively infected with it, or had recovered from it provided the deeply sampled blood TCRbeta repertoires that made up the dataset. The repertoires were made available in a free public database intended to serve as a resource for research on the immune response to SARS-CoV-2. The samples were drawn from the first 160 participants of the ongoing ImmuneRACE study and from about 1,200 subjects provided by 6 global collaborators. Sample metadata almost always included a de-identified subject ID, COVID-19 status, age in years and sex. HLA class I and class II types, where available, came from metadata supplied by the sample provider rather than from assay-based typing. What the work shows at the level of the full study, not this receptor alone: Clinical and demographic metadata were provided uncurated, with the amount varying by source and participant.

The TCR comes from a man aged 40-49 years with acute or convalescent COVID-19. The sequence joins TRBV7-6 to TRBJ2-7; 7 bases in the junction line up with TRBD1. Sequences were obtained from peripheral blood. The encoded CDR3 is CASSRDRDTYEQYF. The nucleotides read TGTGCCAGCAGCCGGGACAGAGATACCTACGAGCAGTACTTC.